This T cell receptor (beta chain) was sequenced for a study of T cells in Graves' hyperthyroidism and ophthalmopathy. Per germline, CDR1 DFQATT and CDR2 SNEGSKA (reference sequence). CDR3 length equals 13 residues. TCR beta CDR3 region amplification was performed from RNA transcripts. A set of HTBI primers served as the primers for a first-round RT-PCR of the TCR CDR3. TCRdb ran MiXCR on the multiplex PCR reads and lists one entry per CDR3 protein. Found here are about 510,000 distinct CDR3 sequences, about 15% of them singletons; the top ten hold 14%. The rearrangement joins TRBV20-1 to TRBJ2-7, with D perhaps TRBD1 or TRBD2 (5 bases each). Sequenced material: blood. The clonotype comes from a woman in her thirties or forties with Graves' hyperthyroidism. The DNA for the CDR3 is TGCAGCGTCACCGGGACGCACACCTACGAGCAGTACTTC. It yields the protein CSVTGTHTYEQYF.